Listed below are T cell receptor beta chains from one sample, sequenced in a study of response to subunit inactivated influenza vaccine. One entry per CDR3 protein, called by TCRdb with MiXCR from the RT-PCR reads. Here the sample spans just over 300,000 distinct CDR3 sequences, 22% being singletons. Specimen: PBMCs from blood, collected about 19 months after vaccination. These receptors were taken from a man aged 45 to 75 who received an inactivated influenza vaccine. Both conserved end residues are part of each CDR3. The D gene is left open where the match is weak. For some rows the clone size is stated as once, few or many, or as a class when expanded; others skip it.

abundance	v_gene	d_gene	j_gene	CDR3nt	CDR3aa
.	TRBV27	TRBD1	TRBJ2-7	TGTGCCACCCGATCTCGGACAGGCTACGAGCAGTACTTC	CATRSRTGYEQYF
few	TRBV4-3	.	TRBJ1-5	TGCGCCAGCAGCCAAGATGTTCTGGCAGGGGTCAATCAGCCCCAGCATTTT	CASSQDVLAGVNQPQHF
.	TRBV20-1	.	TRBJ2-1	TGCAGTGCTAGATTTATCCGGGATAGGGGTGAGCAGTTCTTC	CSARFIRDRGEQFF
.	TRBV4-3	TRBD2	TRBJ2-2	TGCGCCAGCAGCCAAGAGGGACTCGCGCGGGGGACCGGGGAGCTGTTTTTT	CASSQEGLARGTGELFF
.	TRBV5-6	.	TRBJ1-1	TGTGCCAGCAGCTTGGCCGTAAGCTGGACACATCTGAACACTGAAGCTTTCTTT	CASSLAVSWTHLNTEAFF
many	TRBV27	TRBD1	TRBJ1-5	TGTGCCAGCAGACCTACCTCAGGGGGCTGGCAGCCCCAGCATTTT	CASRPTSGGWQPQHF
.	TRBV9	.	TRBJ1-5	TGTGCCAGCAGCAACGGGAATCAGCCCCAGCATTTT	CASSNGNQPQHF
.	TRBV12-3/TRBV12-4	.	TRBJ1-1	TGTGCCAGCAGTCCAAAGGGGGGCAGTCTCCACACTGAAGCTTTCTTT	CASSPKGGSLHTEAFF
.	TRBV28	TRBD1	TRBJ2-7	TGTGCCAGCGGAACGACAGGGGGTGCCTACGAGCAGTACTTC	CASGTTGGAYEQYF
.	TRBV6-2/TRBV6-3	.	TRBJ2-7	TGTGCCAGCAAACAGGGACCGCGCTGGAGAGAGCAGTACTTC	CASKQGPRWREQYF
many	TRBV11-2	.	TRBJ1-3	TGTGCCAGCAGCGCCAAGTCTGGAAACGGAAACACCATATATTTT	CASSAKSGNGNTIYF
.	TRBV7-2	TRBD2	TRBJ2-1	TGTGCCAGCAGCTTAGCGACTAGCGGGCCGAATGAGCAGTTCTTC	CASSLATSGPNEQFF
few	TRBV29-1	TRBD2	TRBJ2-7	TGCAGCGTTGAAAATCCGGGACTAGCGGGAGGCCCCTACGAGCAGTACTTC	CSVENPGLAGGPYEQYF
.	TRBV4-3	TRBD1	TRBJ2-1	TGCGCCAGCAGCCCCATAAAGGGACAGGGGTACAATGAGCAGTTCTTC	CASSPIKGQGYNEQFF
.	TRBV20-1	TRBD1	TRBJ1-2	TGCAGTGCTAATAGGGGGACAGGGGGGTTTGACTATGGCTACACCTTC	CSANRGTGGFDYGYTF
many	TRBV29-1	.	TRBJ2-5	TGCAGCGTTGTGTTTCAGGGGGAGACCCAGTACTTC	CSVVFQGETQYF
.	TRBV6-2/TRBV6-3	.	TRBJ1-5	TGTGCCAGCAGTTACCTTGGGGGGTTGAATCAGCCCCAGCATTTT	CASSYLGGLNQPQHF
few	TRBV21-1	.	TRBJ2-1	TGTGCCAGCACTCGGGCCCGAGGTCTCGGTATAGAGTTCTACAATGAGCAGTTCTTC	CASTRARGLGIEFYNEQFF
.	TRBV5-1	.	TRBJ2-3	TGCGCCAGCAGCTTGGCCAGGGGACTCATAAGCTCGTCAGATACGCAGTATTTT	CASSLARGLISSSDTQYF
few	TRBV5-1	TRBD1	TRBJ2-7	TGCGCCAGTCGCGCCCCTCCCGGGACAGGGTCTTACGAGCAGTACTTC	CASRAPPGTGSYEQYF
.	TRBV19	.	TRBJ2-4	TGTGCCAGTAGTCGGGACATAACTAGAGCCAAAAACATTCAGTACTTC	CASSRDITRAKNIQYF
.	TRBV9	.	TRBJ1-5	TGTGCCAGCAGCGTAGATTGGGGGAGCAATCAGCCCCAGCATTTT	CASSVDWGSNQPQHF
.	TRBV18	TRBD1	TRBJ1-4	TGTGCCAGCTCGAGGGGGCGGGATGAAAAACTGTTTTTT	CASSRGRDEKLFF
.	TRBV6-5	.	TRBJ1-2	TGTGCCAGCAGTTACTCGGGACACCAGTATAACTATGGCTACACCTTC	CASSYSGHQYNYGYTF
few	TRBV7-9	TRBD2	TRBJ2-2	TGTGCCAGCAGCCCTCCTAGCGGTGGGGGCACCGGGGAGCTGTTTTTT	CASSPPSGGGTGELFF
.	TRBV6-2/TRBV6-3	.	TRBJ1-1	TGTGCCAGCAGTTACAGGGGTGCTGAAGCTTTCTTT	CASSYRGAEAFF
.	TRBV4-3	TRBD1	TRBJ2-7	TGCGCCAGCAGCCAAGAAGACACCGGGACAGGTTTTTACGAGCAGTACTTC	CASSQEDTGTGFYEQYF
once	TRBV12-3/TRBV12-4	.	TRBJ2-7	TGTGCCAGCAGTTTTCAGGGCGTAGTCGAGCAGTACTTC	CASSFQGVVEQYF
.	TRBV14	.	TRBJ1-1	TGTGCCAGCAGCCAAGATCCGTCGGGACGGGCTGAAGCTTTCTTT	CASSQDPSGRAEAFF
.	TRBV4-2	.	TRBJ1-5	TGTGCCAGCAGCCCCCTGGTAAAGGGTGGCAATCAGCCCCAGCATTTT	CASSPLVKGGNQPQHF
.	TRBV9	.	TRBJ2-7	TGTGCCAGCAGCGTAAGTGGGCGGCCTCTCGGCGAGCAGTACTTC	CASSVSGRPLGEQYF
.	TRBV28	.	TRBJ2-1	TGTGCCAGCAAGGGGCAGGGGCGGTATGAGCAGTTCTTC	CASKGQGRYEQFF
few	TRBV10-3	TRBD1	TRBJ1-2	TGTGCCATCAGTGAGTCAACAGGGGGCTTCTATGGCTACACCTTC	CAISESTGGFYGYTF
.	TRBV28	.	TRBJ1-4	TGTGCCAGCAGTTGGAGCGCTATACATGAAAAACTGTTTTTT	CASSWSAIHEKLFF
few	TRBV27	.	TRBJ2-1	TGTGCCAGCAGCTCCCCCTACAATGAGCAGTTCTTC	CASSSPYNEQFF
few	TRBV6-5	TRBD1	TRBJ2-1	TGTGCCAGCAGTTACTCGGGGACAGCCCTTTCTGAGCAGTTCTTC	CASSYSGTALSEQFF
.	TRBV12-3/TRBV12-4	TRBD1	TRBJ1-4	TGTGCCAGCAGAGAGTGGGACAGGGGTGAAAAACTGTTTTTT	CASREWDRGEKLFF
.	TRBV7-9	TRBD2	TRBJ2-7	TGTGCCAGCAGCCCCCGGGGGGTTTCTGACTACGAGCAGTACTTC	CASSPRGVSDYEQYF
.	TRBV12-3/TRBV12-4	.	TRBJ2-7	TGTGCCAGCAGTTTAGCTTCGGCGGGAACCTACGAGCAGTACTTC	CASSLASAGTYEQYF
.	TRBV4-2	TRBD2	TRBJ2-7	TGTGCCAGCAGCCAAGGAGGACTAGCGGTTTTCTACGAGCAGTACTTC	CASSQGGLAVFYEQYF
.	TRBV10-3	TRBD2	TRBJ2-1	TGTGCCATCAGAAGGACTAGCGGGACGGACAATGAGCAGTTCTTC	CAIRRTSGTDNEQFF
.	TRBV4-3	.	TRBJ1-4	TGCGCCAGCAGCCAAAGGTGGGCGGAAAATGAAAAACTGTTTTTT	CASSQRWAENEKLFF
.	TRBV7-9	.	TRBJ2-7	TGTGCCAGCAGCAAGTTCCCCTGGCGGCCAGCCTACGAGCAGTACTTC	CASSKFPWRPAYEQYF
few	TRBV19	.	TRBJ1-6	TGTGCCAGTAGTCTGGTCAGCTCTCGATCACCCCTCCACTTT	CASSLVSSRSPLHF
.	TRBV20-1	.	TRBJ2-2	TGCAGTCCCAGACAGGAGAACACCGGGGAGCTGTTTTTT	CSPRQENTGELFF
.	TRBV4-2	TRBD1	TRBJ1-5	TGTGCCAGCAGCCATGACAGGGGGGATCAGCCCCAGCATTTT	CASSHDRGDQPQHF
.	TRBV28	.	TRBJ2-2	TGTGCCAGCAGAGGACCCCCGAACACCGGGGAGCTGTTTTTT	CASRGPPNTGELFF
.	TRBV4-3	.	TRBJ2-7	TGCGCCAGCAGCCAAGAGCGGGGCCCCTCCTACGAGCAGTACTTC	CASSQERGPSYEQYF
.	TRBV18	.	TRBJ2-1	TGTGCCAGCTCACCCCTAGGTCTAGAGGCTGAGCAGTTCTTC	CASSPLGLEAEQFF
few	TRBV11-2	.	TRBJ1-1	TGTGCCAGCAGCTTAGTTTCCGGACAGAACACTGAAGCTTTCTTT	CASSLVSGQNTEAFF
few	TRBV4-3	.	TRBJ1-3	TGCGCCAGCAGCCAAGATGGGGGGGGAACCATATATTTT	CASSQDGGGTIYF
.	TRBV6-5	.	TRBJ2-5	TGTGCCAGCAGTGACTCGCCCGTCCGGACCCAGTACTTC	CASSDSPVRTQYF